These 8 T cell receptor beta chains share one sample of origin, sequenced in a study of blood T cells in healthy people across ages. Combining a sample-barcoded 5' primer with a J-beta primer mix, a second PCR ran for about 7 to 11 cycles. MiXCR, applied by TCRdb to the 5' RACE reads, yields one record per CDR3 protein. The data contain fewer than 2,000,000 distinct CDR3 sequences, approximately 39% of them seen just once; the ten biggest clones take up roughly 24%. Sequencing was performed on blood. The receptor set was obtained from a human donor in good health.

This clonotype has a count of ten or more. The rearrangement joins TRBV5-1 to TRBJ2-6; a possible D gene is TRBD1 (6 bases). Trimming stripped 4 bases from V and 0 bases from J, with 11 bases between. This CDR3 is 16 amino acids long. CDR1 and CDR2 from the germline V gene are SGHRS and YFSETQ. The CDR3 DNA follows: TGCGCCAGCAGCGTAACAGGGAGCTCTGGGGCCAACGTCCTGACTTTC. Translating it yields CASSVTGSSGANVLTF.

The chain joins TRBV2 to TRBJ2-7, with TRBD1 identical over 9 bases. Unmatched junction bases numbered 9, after V lost 4 bases and J lost 5 bases. CDR1 is SNHLY, CDR2 FYNNEI, per germline. The CDR3 is 15 amino acids. The CDR3 is CASSAGTGFGNEQYF. CDR3 DNA: TGTGCCAGCAGTGCGGGGACAGGGTTCGGTAACGAGCAGTACTTC.

In its sample, this clonotype was seen a few times. The chain couples TRBV9 to TRBJ2-5; a weak D match, TRBD1 (6 bases). TRBJ2-7 explains the end of the DNA better; the J call may be wrong. The CDR3 has 13 residues. Germline V gene lookup returns CDR1 SGDLS and CDR2 YYNGEE. The DNA for the CDR3 is TGTGCCAGCAGCGTAGGGGGGCTGGACGAGCAGTACTTC. The encoded protein is CASSVGGLDEQYF.

This clonotype was seen just once. The V gene is TRBV7-2, the J gene TRBJ2-7; TRBD2 matches 8 bases. Germline assignment: CDR1 SGHTA and CDR2 FQGNSA. The CDR3 is 14 amino acids. Trimming took 5 bases from V and 5 from J; bases not matched to a gene: 8. The CDR3 sequence: CASSPGTRIDEQYF. CDR3 sequence (DNA): TGTGCCAGCAGCCCAGGGACTAGGATCGACGAGCAGTACTTC.

This clonotype was counted between two and nine times. Just one base apart from a much larger clone, this may be a read error. The chain carries TRBV7-2 and TRBJ2-1; 8 bases map to TRBD2. The CDR3 is 15 residues long. The germline V gene encodes CDR1 SGHTA and CDR2 FQGNSA. V shed 2 bases and J 13 bases; nucleotides not matched to a gene: 13. The CDR3 nucleotides are TGTGCCAGCAGCTTACAGCGGGGGCAACAAGAGACCCAGTTCTTC. Translated: CASSLQRGQQETQFF.

The V gene is TRBV5-1, the J gene TRBJ2-3; D remains unclear. The germline V and J ends were trimmed by 3 bases and 4 bases, with 9 bases remaining between them. The CDR3 has 13 residues. Germline V gene lookup returns CDR1 SGHRS and CDR2 YFSETQ. The CDR3 loop is CASSSALADTQYF. CDR3 DNA: TGCGCCAGCAGCTCTGCCCTAGCAGATACGCAGTATTTT. The whole variable domain, filled in from reference TRBV5-1 and TRBJ2-3, reads KAGVTQTPRYLIKTRGQQVTLSCSPISGHRSVSWYQQTPGQGLQFLFEYFSETQRNKGNFPGRFSGRQFSNSRSEMNVSTLELGDSALYLCASSSALADTQYFGPGTRLTVL.

The rearrangement links TRBV11-3 to TRBJ2-6; 7 nucleotides align to TRBD1. Germline loops: CDR1 SGHNT, CDR2 YENEEA. The ends lost 5 bases at V and 4 bases at J; junction bases unmatched: 5. CDR3 length: 15 amino acids. CDR3 DNA sequence: TGTGCCAGCAGCCCAGGGGGAGAAGGGGCCAACGTCCTGACTTTC. Translated, it gives CASSPGGEGANVLTF.

There are a few counts of this clonotype. This sequence joins TRBV7-8 and TRBJ2-3, with 7 bases aligning to TRBD2. CDR1 and CDR2 from the germline V gene are SGHVS and FQNEAQ. V trimming: 5 bases; J trimming: 1 base; junction bases outside the gene matches: 9. The length of the CDR3 is 16 residues. The CDR3 is CASSRGRTSRTDTQYF. CDR3 sequence (DNA): TGTGCCAGCAGCCGCGGACGGACTAGTCGCACAGATACGCAGTATTTT.